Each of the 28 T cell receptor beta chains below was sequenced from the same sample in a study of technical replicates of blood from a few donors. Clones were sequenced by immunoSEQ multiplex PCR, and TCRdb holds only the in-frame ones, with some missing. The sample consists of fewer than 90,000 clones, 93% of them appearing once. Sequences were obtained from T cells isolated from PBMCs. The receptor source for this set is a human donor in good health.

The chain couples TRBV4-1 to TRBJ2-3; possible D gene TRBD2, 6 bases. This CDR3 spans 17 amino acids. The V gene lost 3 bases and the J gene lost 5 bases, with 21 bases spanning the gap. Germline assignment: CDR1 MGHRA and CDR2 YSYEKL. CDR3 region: CASSQWTGRAQGDTQYF. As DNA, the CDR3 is TGCGCCAGCAGCCAGTGGACCGGGAGAGCTCAGGGAGATACGCAGTATTTT.

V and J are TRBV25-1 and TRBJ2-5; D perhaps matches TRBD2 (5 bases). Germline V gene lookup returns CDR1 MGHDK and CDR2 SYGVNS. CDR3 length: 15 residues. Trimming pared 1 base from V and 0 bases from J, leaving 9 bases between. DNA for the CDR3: TGTGCCAGCAGTGAATGGCGGGCCAACCAAGAGACCCAGTACTTC. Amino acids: CASSEWRANQETQYF.

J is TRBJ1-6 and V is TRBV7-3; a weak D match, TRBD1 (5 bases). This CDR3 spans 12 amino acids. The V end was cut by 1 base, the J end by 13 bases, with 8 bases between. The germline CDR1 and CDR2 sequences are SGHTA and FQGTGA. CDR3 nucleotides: TGTGCCAGCAGCTTAAATCAGGGTCCCCTCCACTTT. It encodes CASSLNQGPLHF.

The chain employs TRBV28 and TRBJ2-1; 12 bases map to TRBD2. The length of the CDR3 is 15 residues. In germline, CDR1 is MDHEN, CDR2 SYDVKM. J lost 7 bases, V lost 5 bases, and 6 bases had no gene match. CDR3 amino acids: CASSLLAGGQNEQFF. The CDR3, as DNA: TGTGCCAGCAGTCTTCTAGCGGGAGGGCAGAATGAGCAGTTCTTC.

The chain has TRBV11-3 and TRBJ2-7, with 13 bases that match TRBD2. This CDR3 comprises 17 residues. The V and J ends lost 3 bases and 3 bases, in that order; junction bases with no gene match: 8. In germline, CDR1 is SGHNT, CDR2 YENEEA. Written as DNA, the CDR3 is TGTGCCAGCAGCTTTAGACTAGCGGGGGGCTCAGACTACGAGCAGTACTTC. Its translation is CASSFRLAGGSDYEQYF.

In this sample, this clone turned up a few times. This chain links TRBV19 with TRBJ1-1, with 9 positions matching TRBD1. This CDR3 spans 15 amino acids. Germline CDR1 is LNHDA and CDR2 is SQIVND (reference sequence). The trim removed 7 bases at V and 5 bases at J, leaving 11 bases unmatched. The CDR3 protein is CASIPRDREGTEAFF. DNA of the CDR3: TGTGCCAGTATCCCCCGGGACAGGGAGGGAACTGAAGCTTTCTTT.

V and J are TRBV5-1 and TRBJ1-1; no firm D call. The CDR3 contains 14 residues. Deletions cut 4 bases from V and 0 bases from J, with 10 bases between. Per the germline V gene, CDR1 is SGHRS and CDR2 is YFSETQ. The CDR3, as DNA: TGCGCCAGCAGCGCGAATACTGTGAACACTGAAGCTTTCTTT. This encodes CASSANTVNTEAFF.

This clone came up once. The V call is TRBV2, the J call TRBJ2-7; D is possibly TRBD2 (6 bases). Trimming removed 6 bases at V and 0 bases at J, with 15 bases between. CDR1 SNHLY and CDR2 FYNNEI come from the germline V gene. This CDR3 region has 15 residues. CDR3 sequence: CASRELAPISYEQYF. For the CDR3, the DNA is TGTGCCAGCAGGGAGCTAGCGCCAATCTCCTACGAGCAGTACTTC.

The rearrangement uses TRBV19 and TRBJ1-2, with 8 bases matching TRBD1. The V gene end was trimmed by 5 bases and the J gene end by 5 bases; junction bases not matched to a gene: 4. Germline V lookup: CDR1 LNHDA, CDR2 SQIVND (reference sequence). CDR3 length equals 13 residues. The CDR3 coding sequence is TGTGCCAGTAGTTCATGGGACAGGTATGGCTACACCTTC. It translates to CASSSWDRYGYTF.

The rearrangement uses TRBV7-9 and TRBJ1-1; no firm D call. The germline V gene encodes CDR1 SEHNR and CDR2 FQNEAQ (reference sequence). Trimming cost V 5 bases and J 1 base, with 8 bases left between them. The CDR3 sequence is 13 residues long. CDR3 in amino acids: CASSPNQNTEAFF. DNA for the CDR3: TGTGCCAGCAGCCCCAATCAGAACACTGAAGCTTTCTTT.

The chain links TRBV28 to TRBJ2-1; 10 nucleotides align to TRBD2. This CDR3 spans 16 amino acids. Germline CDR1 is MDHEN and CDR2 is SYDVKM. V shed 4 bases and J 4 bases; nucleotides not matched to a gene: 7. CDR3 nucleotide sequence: TGTGCCAGCAGTTCCCTCCCAGCGGGAGGGTACAATGAGCAGTTCTTC. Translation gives CASSSLPAGGYNEQFF.

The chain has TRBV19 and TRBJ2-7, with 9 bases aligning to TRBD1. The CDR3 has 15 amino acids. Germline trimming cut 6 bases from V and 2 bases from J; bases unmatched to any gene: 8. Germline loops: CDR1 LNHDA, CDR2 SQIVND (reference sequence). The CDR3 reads CASSRRTGDTYEQYF. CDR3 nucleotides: TGTGCCAGTAGCAGAAGGACAGGGGACACCTACGAGCAGTACTTC.

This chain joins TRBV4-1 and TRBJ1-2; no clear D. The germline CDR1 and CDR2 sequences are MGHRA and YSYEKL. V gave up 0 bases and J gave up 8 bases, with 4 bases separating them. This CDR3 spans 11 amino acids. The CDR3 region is CASSQDEGYTF. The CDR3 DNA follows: TGCGCCAGCAGCCAAGACGAGGGCTACACCTTC.

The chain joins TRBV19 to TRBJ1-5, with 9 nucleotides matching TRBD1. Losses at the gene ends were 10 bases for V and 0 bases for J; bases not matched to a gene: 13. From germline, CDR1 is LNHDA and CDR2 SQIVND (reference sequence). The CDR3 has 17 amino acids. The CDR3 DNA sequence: TGTGCCACAACGACGGGACAGGGTTTTTATAGCAATCAGCCCCAGCATTTT. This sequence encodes CATTTGQGFYSNQPQHF.

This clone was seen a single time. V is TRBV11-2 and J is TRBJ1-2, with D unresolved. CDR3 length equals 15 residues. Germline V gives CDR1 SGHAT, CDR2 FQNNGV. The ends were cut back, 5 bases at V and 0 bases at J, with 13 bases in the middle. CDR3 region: CASSANPGTNYGYTF. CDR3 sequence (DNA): TGTGCCAGCAGCGCAAACCCTGGCACTAACTATGGCTACACCTTC.

CDR3 coding DNA: TGTGCCAGTAGCAATTTAATCTTGGGGGCTTATGAGCAGTTCTTC. It translates to CASSNLILGAYEQFF. The chain links TRBV19 to TRBJ2-1; tentatively, D is TRBD1 (6 bases). This CDR3 region has 15 residues. Per germline, CDR1 LNHDA and CDR2 SQIVND (reference sequence). Between the trimmed V and J ends, which lost 6 bases and 8 bases, there was a span of 20 bases. Variable domain in full (rest from reference TRBV19 and TRBJ2-1): DGGITQSPKYLFRKEGQNVTLSCEQNLNHDAMYWYRQDPGQGLRLIYYSQIVNDFQKGDIAEGYSVSREKKESFPLTVTSAQKNPTAFYLCASSNLILGAYEQFFGPGTRLTVL.

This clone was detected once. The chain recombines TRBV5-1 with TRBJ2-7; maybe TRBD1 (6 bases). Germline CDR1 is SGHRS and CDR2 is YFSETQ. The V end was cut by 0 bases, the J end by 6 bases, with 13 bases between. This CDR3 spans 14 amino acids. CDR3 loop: CASSLEGRGSEQYF. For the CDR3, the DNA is TGCGCCAGCAGCTTGGAAGGCAGGGGAAGCGAGCAGTACTTC.

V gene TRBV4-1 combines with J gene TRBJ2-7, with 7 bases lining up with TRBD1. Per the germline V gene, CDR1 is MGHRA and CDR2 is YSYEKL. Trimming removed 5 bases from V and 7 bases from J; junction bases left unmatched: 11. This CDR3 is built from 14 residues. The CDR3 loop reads CASSAPGQRPEQYF. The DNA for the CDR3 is TGCGCCAGCAGCGCCCCGGGACAGCGGCCAGAGCAGTACTTC.

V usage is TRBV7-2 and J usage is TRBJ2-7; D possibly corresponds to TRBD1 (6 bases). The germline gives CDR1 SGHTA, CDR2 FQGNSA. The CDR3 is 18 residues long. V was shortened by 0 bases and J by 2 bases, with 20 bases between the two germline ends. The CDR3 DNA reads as TGTGCCAGCAGCTTAGCGGGGGCAGGAACAGGGCCGACCTACGAGCAGTACTTC. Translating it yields CASSLAGAGTGPTYEQYF.

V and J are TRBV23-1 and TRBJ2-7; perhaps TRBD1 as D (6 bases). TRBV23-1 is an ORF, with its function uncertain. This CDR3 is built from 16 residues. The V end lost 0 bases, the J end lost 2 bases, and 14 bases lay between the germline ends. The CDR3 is CASSQSTGFSTYEQYF. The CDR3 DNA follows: TGCGCCAGCAGTCAATCTACAGGGTTCTCGACCTACGAGCAGTACTTC.

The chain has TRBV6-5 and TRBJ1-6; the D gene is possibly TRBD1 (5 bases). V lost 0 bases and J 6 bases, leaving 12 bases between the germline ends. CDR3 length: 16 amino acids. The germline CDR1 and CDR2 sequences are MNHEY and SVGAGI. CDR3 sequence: CASSYSGRATNSPLHF. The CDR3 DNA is TGTGCCAGCAGTTACTCTGGCAGGGCAACTAATTCACCCCTCCACTTT.

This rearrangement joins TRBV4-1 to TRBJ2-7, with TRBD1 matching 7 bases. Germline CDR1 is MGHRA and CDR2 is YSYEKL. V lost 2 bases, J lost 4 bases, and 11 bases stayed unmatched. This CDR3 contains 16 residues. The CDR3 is CASSQPGRGYLYEQYF. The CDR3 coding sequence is TGCGCCAGCAGCCAACCCGGCAGGGGGTATTTGTACGAGCAGTACTTC.

In DNA form, the CDR3 reads TGTGCCAGCAGTGCCCTCGGACAGGGGTTCGGGGAGCTGTTTTTT. Translated: CASSALGQGFGELFF. V usage is TRBV2 and J usage is TRBJ2-2; 9 bases align to TRBD1. This CDR3 is 15 amino acids long. CDR1 is SNHLY and CDR2 is FYNNEI in the germline V gene. V gave up 4 bases and J gave up 7 bases; unmatched junction bases: 7.

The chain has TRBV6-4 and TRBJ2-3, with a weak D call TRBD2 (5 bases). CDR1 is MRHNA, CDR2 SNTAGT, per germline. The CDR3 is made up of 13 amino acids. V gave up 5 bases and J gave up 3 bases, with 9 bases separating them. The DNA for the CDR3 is TGTGCCAGCAGTAACACTAGAACAGATACGCAGTATTTT. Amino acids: CASSNTRTDTQYF.

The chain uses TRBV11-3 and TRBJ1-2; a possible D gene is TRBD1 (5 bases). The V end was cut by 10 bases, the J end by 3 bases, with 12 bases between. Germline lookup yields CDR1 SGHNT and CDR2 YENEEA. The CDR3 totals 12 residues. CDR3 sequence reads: CATSVGDYGYTF. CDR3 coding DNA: TGTGCCACCTCGGTAGGGGACTATGGCTACACCTTC.

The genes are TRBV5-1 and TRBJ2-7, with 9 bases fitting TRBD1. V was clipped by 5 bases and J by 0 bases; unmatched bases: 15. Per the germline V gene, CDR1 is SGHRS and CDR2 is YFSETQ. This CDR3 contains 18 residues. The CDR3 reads CASRTGGANTLASYEQYF. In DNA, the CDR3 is TGCGCCAGCAGAACAGGGGGCGCTAACACACTCGCCTCCTACGAGCAGTACTTC.

CDR3 nucleotides: TGTGCCAGCAGTGACCGGGGTAACAGCAATCAGCCCCAGCATTTT. Amino acids: CASSDRGNSNQPQHF. V usage is TRBV2 and J usage is TRBJ1-5; D is ambiguous. V lost 3 bases and J 1 base, leaving 10 bases between the germline ends. The germline V gene has CDR1 SNHLY and CDR2 FYNNEI. The CDR3 runs 15 residues.

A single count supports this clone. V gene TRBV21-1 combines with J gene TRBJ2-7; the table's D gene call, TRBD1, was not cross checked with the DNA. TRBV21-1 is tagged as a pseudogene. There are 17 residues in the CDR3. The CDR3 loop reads CASSNYWGRPSSYEQYF. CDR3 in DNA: TGTGCCAGCAGCAACTATTGGGGCAGGCCGAGCTCCTACGAGCAGTACTTC.